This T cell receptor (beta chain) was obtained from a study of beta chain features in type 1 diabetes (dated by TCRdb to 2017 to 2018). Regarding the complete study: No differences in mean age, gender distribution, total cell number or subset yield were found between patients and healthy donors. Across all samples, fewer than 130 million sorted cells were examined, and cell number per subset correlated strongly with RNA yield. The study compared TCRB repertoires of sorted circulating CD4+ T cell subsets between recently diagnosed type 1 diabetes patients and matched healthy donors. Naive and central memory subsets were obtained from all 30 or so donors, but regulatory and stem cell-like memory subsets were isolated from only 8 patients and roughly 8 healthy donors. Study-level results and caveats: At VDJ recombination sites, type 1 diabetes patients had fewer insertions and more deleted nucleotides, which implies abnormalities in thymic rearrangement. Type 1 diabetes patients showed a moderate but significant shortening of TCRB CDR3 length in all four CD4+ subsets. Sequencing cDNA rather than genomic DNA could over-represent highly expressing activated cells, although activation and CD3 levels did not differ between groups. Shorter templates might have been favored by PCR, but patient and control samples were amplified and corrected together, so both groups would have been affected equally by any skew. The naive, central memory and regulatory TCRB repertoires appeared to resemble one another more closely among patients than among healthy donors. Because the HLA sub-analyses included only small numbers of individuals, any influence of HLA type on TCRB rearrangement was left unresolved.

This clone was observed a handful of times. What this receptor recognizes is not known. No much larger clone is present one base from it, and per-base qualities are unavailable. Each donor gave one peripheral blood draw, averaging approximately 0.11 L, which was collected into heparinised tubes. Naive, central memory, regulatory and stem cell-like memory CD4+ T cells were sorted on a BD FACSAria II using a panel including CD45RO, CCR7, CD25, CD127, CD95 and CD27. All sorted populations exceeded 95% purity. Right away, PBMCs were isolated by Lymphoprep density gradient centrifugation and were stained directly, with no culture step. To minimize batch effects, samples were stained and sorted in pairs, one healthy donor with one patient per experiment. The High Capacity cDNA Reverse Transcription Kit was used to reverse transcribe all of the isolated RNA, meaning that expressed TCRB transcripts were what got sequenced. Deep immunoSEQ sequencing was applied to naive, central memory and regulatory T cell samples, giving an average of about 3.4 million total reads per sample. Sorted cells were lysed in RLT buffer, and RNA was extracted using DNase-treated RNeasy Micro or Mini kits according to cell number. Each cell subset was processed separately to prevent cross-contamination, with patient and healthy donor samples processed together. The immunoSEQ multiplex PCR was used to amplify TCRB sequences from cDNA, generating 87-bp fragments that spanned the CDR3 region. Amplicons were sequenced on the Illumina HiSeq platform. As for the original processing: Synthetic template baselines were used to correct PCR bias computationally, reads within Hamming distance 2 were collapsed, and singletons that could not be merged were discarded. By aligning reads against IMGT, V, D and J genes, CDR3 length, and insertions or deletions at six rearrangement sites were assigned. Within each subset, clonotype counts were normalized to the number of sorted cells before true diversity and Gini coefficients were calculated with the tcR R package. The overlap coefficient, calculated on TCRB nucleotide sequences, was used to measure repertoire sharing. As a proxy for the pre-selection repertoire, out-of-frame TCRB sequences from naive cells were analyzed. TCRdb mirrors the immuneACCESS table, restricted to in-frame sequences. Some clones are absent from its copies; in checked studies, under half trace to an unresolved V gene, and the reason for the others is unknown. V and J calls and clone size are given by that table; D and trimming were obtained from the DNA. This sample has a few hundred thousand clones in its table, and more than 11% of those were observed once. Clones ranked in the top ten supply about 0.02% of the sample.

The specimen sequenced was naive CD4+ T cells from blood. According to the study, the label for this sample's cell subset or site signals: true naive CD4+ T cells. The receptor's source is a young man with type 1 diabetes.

CDR3 protein: CAWRGVSNYGYTF. In nucleotides, the sequence is TGTGCCTGGCGGGGAGTCTCTAACTATGGCTACACCTTC. The chain joins TRBV30 to TRBJ1-2; the D gene identity is not certain. The junction carries 10 bases between V and J, which are trimmed by 5 bases and 0 bases respectively. From a lookup of the germline V gene (reference sequence), CDR1 and CDR2 are GTSNPN and SVGIG. Including the terminal cysteine and phenylalanine, the CDR3 comprises 13 residues. Only CDR3 DNA remains: 39 bases, in frame from the first base.